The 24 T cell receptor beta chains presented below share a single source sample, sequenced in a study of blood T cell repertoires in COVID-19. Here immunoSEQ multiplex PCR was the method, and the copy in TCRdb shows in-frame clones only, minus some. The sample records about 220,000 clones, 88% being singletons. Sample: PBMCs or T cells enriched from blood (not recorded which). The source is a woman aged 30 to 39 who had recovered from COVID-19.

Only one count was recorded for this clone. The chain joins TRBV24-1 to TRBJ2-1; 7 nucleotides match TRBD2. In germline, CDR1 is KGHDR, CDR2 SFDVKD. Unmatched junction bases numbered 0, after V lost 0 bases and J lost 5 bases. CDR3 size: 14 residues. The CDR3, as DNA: TGTGCCACCAGTGATTTGGGGGGGGACAATGAGCAGTTCTTC. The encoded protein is CATSDLGGDNEQFF.

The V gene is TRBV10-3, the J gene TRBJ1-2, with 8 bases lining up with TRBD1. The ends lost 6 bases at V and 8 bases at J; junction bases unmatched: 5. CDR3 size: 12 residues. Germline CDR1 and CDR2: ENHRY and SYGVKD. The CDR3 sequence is CAIRDRAAGYTF. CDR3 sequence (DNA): TGTGCCATCAGGGACAGGGCCGCCGGCTACACCTTC.

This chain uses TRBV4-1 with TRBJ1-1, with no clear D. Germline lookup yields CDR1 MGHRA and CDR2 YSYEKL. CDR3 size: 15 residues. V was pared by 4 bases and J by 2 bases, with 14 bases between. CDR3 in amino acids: CASSRNPRDNTEAFF. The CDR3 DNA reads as TGCGCCAGCAGCCGAAATCCACGGGATAACACTGAAGCTTTCTTT.

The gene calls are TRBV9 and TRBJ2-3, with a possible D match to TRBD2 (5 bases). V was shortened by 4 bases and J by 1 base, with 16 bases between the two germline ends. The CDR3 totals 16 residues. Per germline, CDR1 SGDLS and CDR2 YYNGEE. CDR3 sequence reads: CASSPLGAAGTDTQYF. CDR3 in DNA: TGTGCCAGCAGCCCTTTGGGAGCGGCAGGCACAGATACGCAGTATTTT.

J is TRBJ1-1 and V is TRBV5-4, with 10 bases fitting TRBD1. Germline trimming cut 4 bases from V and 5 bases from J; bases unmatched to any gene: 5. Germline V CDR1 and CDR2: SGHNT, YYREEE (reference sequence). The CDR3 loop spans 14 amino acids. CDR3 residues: CASSPTGGGTEAFF. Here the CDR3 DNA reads TGTGCCAGCAGCCCGACAGGGGGCGGAACTGAAGCTTTCTTT.

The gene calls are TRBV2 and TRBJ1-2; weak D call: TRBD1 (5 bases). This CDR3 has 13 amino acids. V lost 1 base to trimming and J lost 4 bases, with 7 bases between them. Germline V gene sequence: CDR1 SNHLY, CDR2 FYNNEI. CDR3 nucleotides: TGTGCCAGCAGTGAAGTAGGGGCCTATGGCTACACCTTC. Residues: CASSEVGAYGYTF. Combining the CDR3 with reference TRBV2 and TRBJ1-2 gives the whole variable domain EPEVTQTPSHQVTQMGQEVILRCVPISNHLYFYWYRQILGQKVEFLVSFYNNEISEKSEIFDDQFSVERPDGSNFTLKIRSTKLEDSAMYFCASSEVGAYGYTFGSGTRLTVV.

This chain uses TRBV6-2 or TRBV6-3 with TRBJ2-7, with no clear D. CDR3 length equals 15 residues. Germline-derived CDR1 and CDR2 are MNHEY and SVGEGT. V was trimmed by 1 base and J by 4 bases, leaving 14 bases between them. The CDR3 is CASSYFPSLLYEQYF. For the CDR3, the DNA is TGTGCCAGCAGTTACTTCCCAAGTCTACTTTACGAGCAGTACTTC.

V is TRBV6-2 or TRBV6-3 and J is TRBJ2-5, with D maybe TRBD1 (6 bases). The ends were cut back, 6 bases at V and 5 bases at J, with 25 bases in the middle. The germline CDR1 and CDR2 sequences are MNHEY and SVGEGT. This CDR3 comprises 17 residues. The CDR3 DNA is TGTGCCAGCAGCCCCGCCCCAGGGACGGGGCAGGGGGAGACCCAGTACTTC. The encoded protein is CASSPAPGTGQGETQYF.

CDR3 residues: CASSSWGGRNSPLHF. The CDR3 DNA follows: TGTGCCAGCAGTTCCTGGGGCGGCCGTAATTCACCCCTCCACTTT. The rearrangement uses TRBV27 and TRBJ1-6; a weak D match, TRBD1 (5 bases). CDR1 and CDR2 from the germline V gene are MNHEY and SMNVEV (reference sequence). The V gene lost 4 bases and the J gene lost 6 bases, with 13 bases spanning the gap. The CDR3 totals 15 residues.

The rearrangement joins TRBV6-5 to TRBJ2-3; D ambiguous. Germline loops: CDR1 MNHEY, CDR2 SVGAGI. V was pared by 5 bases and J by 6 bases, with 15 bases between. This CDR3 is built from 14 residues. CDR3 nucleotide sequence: TGTGCCAGCAGTCGTGACTTGCTCGAGGATACGCAGTATTTT. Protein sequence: CASSRDLLEDTQYF.

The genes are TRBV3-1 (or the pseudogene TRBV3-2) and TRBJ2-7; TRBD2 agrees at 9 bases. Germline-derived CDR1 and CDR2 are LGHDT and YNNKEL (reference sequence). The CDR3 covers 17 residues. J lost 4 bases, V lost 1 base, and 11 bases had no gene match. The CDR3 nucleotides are TGTGCCAGCAGCCAAGTATCAGCGGGGGGCCTCATGTACGAGCAGTACTTC. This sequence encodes CASSQVSAGGLMYEQYF.

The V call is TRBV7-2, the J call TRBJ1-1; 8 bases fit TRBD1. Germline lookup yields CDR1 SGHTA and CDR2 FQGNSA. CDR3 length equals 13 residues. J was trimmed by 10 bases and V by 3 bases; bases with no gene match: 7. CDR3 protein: CASSLNRGGGAFF. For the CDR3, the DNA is TGTGCCAGCAGCTTGAACAGGGGGGGAGGAGCTTTCTTT. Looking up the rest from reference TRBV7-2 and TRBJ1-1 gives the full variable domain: GAGVSQSPSNKVTEKGKDVELRCDPISGHTALYWYRQSLGQGLEFLIYFQGNSAPDKSGLPSDRFSAERTGGSVSTLTIQRTQQEDSAVYLCASSLNRGGGAFFGQGTRLTVV.

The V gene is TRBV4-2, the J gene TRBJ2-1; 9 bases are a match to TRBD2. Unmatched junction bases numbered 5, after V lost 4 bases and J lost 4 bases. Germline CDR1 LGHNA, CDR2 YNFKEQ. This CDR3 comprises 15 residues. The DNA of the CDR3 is TGTGCCAGCAGCCCGGCGGGGGGGGAATACAATGAGCAGTTCTTC. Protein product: CASSPAGGEYNEQFF.

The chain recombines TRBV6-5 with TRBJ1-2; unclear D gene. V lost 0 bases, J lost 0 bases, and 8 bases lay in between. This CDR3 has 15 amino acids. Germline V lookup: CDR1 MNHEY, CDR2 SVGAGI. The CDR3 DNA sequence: TGTGCCAGCAGTTACTCTGAGGGTCCTAACTATGGCTACACCTTC. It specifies CASSYSEGPNYGYTF.

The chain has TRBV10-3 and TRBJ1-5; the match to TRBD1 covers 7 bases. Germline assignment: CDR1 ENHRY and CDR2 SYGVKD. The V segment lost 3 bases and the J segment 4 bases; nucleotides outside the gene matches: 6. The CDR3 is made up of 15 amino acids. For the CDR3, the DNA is TGTGCCATCAGTGACGGCAGGGGGAGGAATCAGCCCCAGCATTTT. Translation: CAISDGRGRNQPQHF.

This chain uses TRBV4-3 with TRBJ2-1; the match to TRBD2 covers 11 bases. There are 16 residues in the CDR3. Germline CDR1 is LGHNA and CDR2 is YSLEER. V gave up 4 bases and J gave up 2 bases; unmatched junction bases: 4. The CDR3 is CASSPTSGGTYNEQFF. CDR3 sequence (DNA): TGCGCCAGCAGCCCTACTAGCGGGGGAACCTACAATGAGCAGTTCTTC.

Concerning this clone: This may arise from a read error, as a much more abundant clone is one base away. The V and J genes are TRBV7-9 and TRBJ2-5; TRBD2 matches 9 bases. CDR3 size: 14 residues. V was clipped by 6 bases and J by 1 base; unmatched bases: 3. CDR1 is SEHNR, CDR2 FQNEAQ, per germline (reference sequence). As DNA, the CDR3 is TGTGCCAGCAGACAAGCGGGGGGCCAAGAGACCCAGTACTTC. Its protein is CASRQAGGQETQYF.

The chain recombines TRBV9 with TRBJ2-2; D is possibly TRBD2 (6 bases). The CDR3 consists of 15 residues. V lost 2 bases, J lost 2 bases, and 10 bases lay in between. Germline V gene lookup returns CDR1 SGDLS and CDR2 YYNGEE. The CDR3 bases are TGTGCCAGCAGCGTCACGGGGGACAACACCGGGGAGCTGTTTTTT. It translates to CASSVTGDNTGELFF. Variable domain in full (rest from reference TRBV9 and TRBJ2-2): DSGVTQTPKHLITATGQRVTLRCSPRSGDLSVYWYQQSLDQGLQFLIQYYNGEERAKGNILERFSAQQFPDLHSELNLSSLELGDSALYFCASSVTGDNTGELFFGEGSRLTVL.

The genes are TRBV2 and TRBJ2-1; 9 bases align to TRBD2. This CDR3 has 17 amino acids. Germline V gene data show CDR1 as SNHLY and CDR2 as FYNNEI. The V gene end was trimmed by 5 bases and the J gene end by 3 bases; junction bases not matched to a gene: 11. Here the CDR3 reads CASSSSQTSGIYNEQFF. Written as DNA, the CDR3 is TGTGCCAGCAGTTCCTCACAGACTAGCGGCATCTACAATGAGCAGTTCTTC.

CDR3 amino acids: CASSQRGTGGSYNSPLHF. CDR3 bases: TGTGCCAGCAGCCAACGGGGTACAGGGGGGTCCTATAATTCACCCCTCCACTTT. V gene TRBV4-2 combines with J gene TRBJ1-6, with 8 bases lining up with TRBD1. In germline, CDR1 is LGHNA, CDR2 YNFKEQ. V was pared by 2 bases and J by 1 base, with 7 bases of the junction left unmatched. The CDR3 contains 18 residues.

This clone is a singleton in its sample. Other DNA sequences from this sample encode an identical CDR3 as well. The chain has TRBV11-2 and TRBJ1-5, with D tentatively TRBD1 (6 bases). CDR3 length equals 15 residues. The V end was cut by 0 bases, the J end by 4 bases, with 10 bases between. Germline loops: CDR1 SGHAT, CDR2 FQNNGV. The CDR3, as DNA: TGTGCCAGCAGCTTAGATATAGGGGGTAATCAGCCCCAGCATTTT. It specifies CASSLDIGGNQPQHF. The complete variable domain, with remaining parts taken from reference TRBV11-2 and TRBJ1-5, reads EAGVAQSPRYKIIEKRQSVAFWCNPISGHATLYWYQQILGQGPKLLIQFQNNGVVDDSQLPKDRFSAERLKGVDSTLKIQPAKLEDSAVYLCASSLDIGGNQPQHFGDGTRLSIL.

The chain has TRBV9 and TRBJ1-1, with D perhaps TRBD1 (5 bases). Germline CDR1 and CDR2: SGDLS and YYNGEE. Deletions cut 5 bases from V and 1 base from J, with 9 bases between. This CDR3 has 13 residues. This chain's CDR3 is CASSPTANTEAFF. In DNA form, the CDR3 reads TGTGCCAGCAGTCCGACAGCGAACACTGAAGCTTTCTTT.

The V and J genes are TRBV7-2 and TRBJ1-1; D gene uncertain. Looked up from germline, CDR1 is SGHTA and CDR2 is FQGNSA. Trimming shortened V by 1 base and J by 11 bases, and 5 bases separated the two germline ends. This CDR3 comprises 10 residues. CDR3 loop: CASSLGRAFF. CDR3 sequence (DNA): TGTGCCAGCAGCTTAGGTCGGGCTTTCTTT.

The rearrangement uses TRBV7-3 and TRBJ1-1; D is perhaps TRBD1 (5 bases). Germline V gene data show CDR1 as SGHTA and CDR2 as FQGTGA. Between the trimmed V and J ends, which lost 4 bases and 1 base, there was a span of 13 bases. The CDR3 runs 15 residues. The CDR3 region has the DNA TGTGCCAGCAGCTCCGGGGGAGGAGGGAACACTGAAGCTTTCTTT. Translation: CASSSGGGGNTEAFF. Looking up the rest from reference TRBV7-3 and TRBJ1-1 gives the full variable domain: GAGVSQTPSNKVTEKGKYVELRCDPISGHTALYWYRQSLGQGPEFLIYFQGTGAADDSGLPNDRFFAVRPEGSVSTLKIQRTERGDSAVYLCASSSGGGGNTEAFFGQGTRLTVV.